The rows below give T cell receptor beta chains drawn from one sample of a study of stem cell transplantation in POMP-related autoinflammatory disease. This table comes from immunoSEQ multiplex PCR, and its TCRdb copy is limited to in-frame clones, with some not included. Altogether about 32,000 clones are present, roughly 88% being singletons, with the ten largest covering roughly 0.7%. The sample was CD4+ T cells from PBMCs, taken before stem cell transplantation. The receptors stem from a human donor with POMP-related autoinflammation and immune dysregulation (PRAID). CDR3s include the opening cysteine and the closing phenylalanine or tryptophan. D genes are given only for firm matches. Size values are once, few and many counts, or a class for expanded clones, and some rows have none.

D	V	J	size	DNA	CDR3
-	TRBV5-4	TRBJ1-2	-	TGTGCATACTATCCAGGCCGAGCTAACTATGGCTACACCTTC	CAYYPGRANYGYTF
TRBD2	TRBV7-3	TRBJ2-7	-	TGTGCCAGCAGCCCGGGGGGGCCCTACTCCGAGCAGTACTTC	CASSPGGPYSEQYF
-	TRBV2	TRBJ2-7	-	TGTGCCAGCAGTGAATGGTGGCGGGACTACGAGCAGTACTTC	CASSEWWRDYEQYF
-	TRBV11-1	TRBJ1-1	-	TGTGCCAGCAGCTTAATCGGAAGTCTGAACACTGAAGCTTTCTTT	CASSLIGSLNTEAFF
-	TRBV7-9	TRBJ2-5	-	TGTGCCAGCAGCTTAGCGCGTAAGGGACCCCAAGAGACCCAGTACTTC	CASSLARKGPQETQYF
TRBD1	TRBV5-1	TRBJ1-1	-	TGCGCCAGCAGCTTGCTAAACAGGGGGGCGGCTGAAGCTTTCTTT	CASSLLNRGAAEAFF
TRBD1	TRBV9	TRBJ1-1	-	TGTGCCAGCAGCGCCACAGGGGCCCAGAACACTGAAGCTTTCTTT	CASSATGAQNTEAFF
-	TRBV15	TRBJ2-7	-	TGTGCCACCAGCAGAGATTGGGGAGGCACCTACGAGCAGTACTTC	CATSRDWGGTYEQYF
-	TRBV7-2	TRBJ1-5	-	TGTGCCAGCAGCTTACGGGGGGCTCAGCCCCAGCATTTT	CASSLRGAQPQHF
-	TRBV6-1	TRBJ1-6	-	TGTGCCAGCAAGACAGTTTCCTCACCCCTCCACTTT	CASKTVSSPLHF
TRBD1	TRBV9	TRBJ1-2	-	TGTGCCAGCAGCGTAAGGGACAGGGGAGGTGGCTACACCTTC	CASSVRDRGGGYTF
TRBD1	TRBV6-6	TRBJ2-7	-	TGTGCCAGCAGTTTAACAGGGGCCTCCTACGAGCAGTACTTC	CASSLTGASYEQYF
TRBD1	TRBV19	TRBJ1-5	-	TGTGCCAGTAGTATTGGACAGGGGGTACAGCCCCAGCATTTT	CASSIGQGVQPQHF
TRBD1	TRBV25-1	TRBJ2-1	once	TGTGCCAGCAGTGTGACAGGGACAGGGGGTGAGTTCTTC	CASSVTGTGGEFF
-	TRBV5-4	TRBJ1-2	few	TGTGCCAGCAGCTCGAAAAGAGCTAACTATGGCTACACCTTC	CASSSKRANYGYTF
-	TRBV5-1	TRBJ1-6	-	TGCGCCAGCAGCTTGAGGGGACAAAATTCACCCCTCCACTTT	CASSLRGQNSPLHF
-	TRBV19	TRBJ2-7	-	TGTGCCAGTAGTAATTATCCGCGGGCAGAATCCTACGAGCAGTACTTC	CASSNYPRAESYEQYF
-	TRBV7-9	TRBJ2-7	-	TGTGCCAGCAGCCTGGGCAGGGGCGACTACGAGCGGCAGTACTTC	CASSLGRGDYERQYF
TRBD1	TRBV11-2	TRBJ2-7	-	TGTGCCAGCAGCTCCGGGACAGGTCCCTACGAGCAGTACTTC	CASSSGTGPYEQYF
-	TRBV19	TRBJ2-7	-	TGTGCCAGTAGTATAGGCTCGCGGAGAAGGGACGAGCAGTACTTC	CASSIGSRRRDEQYF
-	TRBV10-3	TRBJ2-7	-	TGTGCCATCAGTGATCCAGGGGTCAACGAGCAGTACTTC	CAISDPGVNEQYF
-	TRBV6-4	TRBJ1-1	-	TGTGCCAGCTCCTTAGGGGAAGGCACTGAAGCTTTCTTT	CASSLGEGTEAFF
-	TRBV19	TRBJ2-6	-	TGTGCCAGTAGTATACGGATCTCTGGGGCCAACGTCCTGACTTTC	CASSIRISGANVLTF
-	TRBV6-5	TRBJ1-5	-	TGTGCCAGCATAAGTTACAATCAGCCCCAGCATTTT	CASISYNQPQHF
-	TRBV2	TRBJ2-5	-	TGTGCCAGCATAAGGGAGAGGCAATCAGAGACCCAGTACTTC	CASIRERQSETQYF
-	TRBV7-9	TRBJ1-4	few	TGTGCCAGCAGCCCACGGAACTCAACTAATGAAAAACTGTTTTTT	CASSPRNSTNEKLFF
-	TRBV4-1	TRBJ1-1	-	TGCGCCAGCAGCGCCTGGTCCAAGAACACTGAAGCTTTCTTT	CASSAWSKNTEAFF
-	TRBV4-1	TRBJ2-2	-	TGCGCCAGCAGCCTGCGGGGGCAGGGGGCCGGGGAGCTGTTTTTT	CASSLRGQGAGELFF
TRBD1	TRBV28	TRBJ1-2	-	TGTGCCAGCAGTCCCCCGGGACAGATTAACTATGGCTACACCTTC	CASSPPGQINYGYTF
-	TRBV2	TRBJ2-1	-	TGTGCCAGCAACCCCAGCTCCTACAATGAGCAGTTCTTC	CASNPSSYNEQFF
-	TRBV6-1	TRBJ2-1	-	TGTGCCAGCACCAAATCGGGGTGGGGAGGCAATGAGCAGTTCTTC	CASTKSGWGGNEQFF
-	TRBV11-2	TRBJ2-7	-	TGTGCCAGCAGCCAGAGGGGCAACGAGCAGTACTTC	CASSQRGNEQYF
-	TRBV19	TRBJ1-5	-	TGTGCCAGTAGTATCGAGAGGGGGCAGCCCCAGCATTTT	CASSIERGQPQHF
-	TRBV5-1	TRBJ2-7	-	TGCGCCAGCAGCTTGGAGCGGGCTAGCTCCTACGAGCAGTACTTC	CASSLERASSYEQYF
-	TRBV4-1	TRBJ2-6	-	TGCGCCAGCAGCCAAAGGGATGGGGCCAACGTCCTGACTTTC	CASSQRDGANVLTF
-	TRBV28	TRBJ2-2	-	TGTGCCAGCAGTTCGACTAGAGCGAACACCGGGGAGCTGTTTTTT	CASSSTRANTGELFF
-	TRBV5-4	TRBJ2-2	-	TGTGCCAGCAGCTTGGTTTCAGGGTCGAACACCGGGGAGCTGTTTTTT	CASSLVSGSNTGELFF
TRBD2	TRBV7-3	TRBJ2-7	-	TGTGCCAGCAGCTTCAGACTAGCGGGAGCGGGCGAGCAGTACTTC	CASSFRLAGAGEQYF
-	TRBV5-1	TRBJ2-1	-	TGCGCCAGCAGCTTAAGGTGGAATGAGCAGTTCTTC	CASSLRWNEQFF
-	TRBV28	TRBJ1-2	-	TGTGCCAGCAGTTACGGACAATCCAACTATGGCTACACCTTC	CASSYGQSNYGYTF
-	TRBV5-1	TRBJ2-7	-	TGCGCCAGCAGCGTCGACAGCGTAGCCTACGAGCAGTACTTC	CASSVDSVAYEQYF
-	TRBV29-1	TRBJ1-4	-	TGCAGCGTCGTTGGGGCAAATGAAAAACTGTTTTTT	CSVVGANEKLFF
-	TRBV10-3	TRBJ1-1	-	TGTGCCATCAGTGGCGGGGTTAGCACTGAAGCTTTCTTT	CAISGGVSTEAFF
TRBD2	TRBV2	TRBJ2-3	once	TGTGCCAGCAGTAGGAGGCTTGCGGGGGCAGATACGCAGTATTTT	CASSRRLAGADTQYF
-	TRBV4-2	TRBJ1-2	-	TGTGCCAGCAGCCAAGAGTCGCGGGGGATTAGCTTAGGCTACACCTTC	CASSQESRGISLGYTF
-	TRBV29-1	TRBJ1-5	few	TGCAGCGTTGAGACAGGCCTTAATCAGCCCCAGCATTTT	CSVETGLNQPQHF
-	TRBV29-1	TRBJ1-2	-	TGCAGCGGATCAGGAACAGGGAGGAGTAATTATGGCTACACCTTC	CSGSGTGRSNYGYTF
TRBD1	TRBV2	TRBJ2-7	once	TGTGCCAGCAGTTGGGACAGGGCGGTGGTCTACGAGCAGTACTTC	CASSWDRAVVYEQYF
-	TRBV18	TRBJ2-7	-	TGTGCCAGCTCCCGTGTGGCTAGCGTCGACGAGCAGTACTTC	CASSRVASVDEQYF
TRBD1	TRBV28	TRBJ1-1	-	TGTGCCAGCAGTTTTAAGGGTTGGCCCATGGGGTGGCAGGGGGACACTGAAGCTTTCTTT	CASSFKGWPMGWQGDTEAFF
-	TRBV4-1	TRBJ1-4	-	TGCGCCAGCAGCGCCCCGGGCCTTGAAAAGCTGTTTTTT	CASSAPGLEKLFF
-	TRBV18	TRBJ2-1	-	TGTGCCAGCTCACCCGAGGAGTCGAATGAGCAGTTCTTC	CASSPEESNEQFF
-	TRBV12-5	TRBJ1-6	-	TGTGCTAGTGGTCATCAGGGTTTTGGCTCACCCCTCCACTTT	CASGHQGFGSPLHF
-	TRBV2	TRBJ2-7	-	TGTGCCAGCAGAGAGGATACTCGGGAGCAGTACTTC	CASREDTREQYF
TRBD1	TRBV6-1	TRBJ2-7	once	TGTGCCAGCAGTGAAGGACAGGGCTATACCTACGAGCAGTACTTC	CASSEGQGYTYEQYF
-	TRBV28	TRBJ2-1	-	TGTGCCAGCACCCCACCAGTGGGGGAAGTATTCTACAATGAGCAGTTCTTC	CASTPPVGEVFYNEQFF
TRBD2	TRBV5-5	TRBJ2-5	once	TGTGCCAGCAGCTTGCCACTAGCGGGAGGAAAAGGTCACGAGACCCAGTACTTC	CASSLPLAGGKGHETQYF
-	TRBV29-1	TRBJ1-1	-	TGCAGCTCGGCGGGTTTCCCCGACACTGAAGCTTTCTTT	CSSAGFPDTEAFF
-	TRBV27	TRBJ2-2	-	TGTGCCAGCAGCCCCGACGGACACCCAACCGGGGAGCTGTTTTTT	CASSPDGHPTGELFF
-	TRBV25-1	TRBJ2-1	-	TGTGCCAGCAGTGAAGCAGTATCTAGTAGTTACAATGAGCAGTTCTTC	CASSEAVSSSYNEQFF